This T cell receptor (beta chain) was obtained from a study of T cells in Graves' hyperthyroidism and ophthalmopathy. Between the trimmed V and J ends, which lost 11 bases and 4 bases, there was a span of 20 bases. This CDR3 spans 14 amino acids. Germline-derived CDR1 and CDR2 are MNHNS and SASEGT. Amplified regions were TCR beta CDR3 sequences from RNA transcripts. Primed by the HTBI set, a first-round RT-PCR was run on the TCR CDR3. TCRdb itself ran the multiplex PCR reads through MiXCR, one entry per CDR3 protein. Of 450,000 to 650,000 distinct CDR3 sequences in the sample, 12% to 15% were seen once. This clonotype was counted many times.

This chain uses TRBV6-1 with TRBJ1-1; the D gene is possibly TRBD1 (6 bases). Material: blood. The TCR comes from a young woman with Graves' ophthalmopathy. Written as DNA, the CDR3 is TGTGCCGTATCAGACGGGGGGCGCGGCACTGAAGCTTTCTTT. The encoded protein is CAVSDGGRGTEAFF.